The 9 T cell receptor beta chains presented below share a single source sample, sequenced in a study of T-cell memory formation after mild COVID-19. TCRdb called the 5' RACE reads again in MiXCR, with one record for every CDR3 protein. There are about 540,000 distinct CDR3 sequences in the sample; roughly 20% occur only once, and approximately 12% lies in the top ten. The sample was PBMCs or a T cell subset sorted from them (not recorded which). Receptor source: an adult woman who had mild COVID-19 (a few samples of this study predate the infection). Cell type and time point are not known.

This clonotype has only a few counts. The rearrangement joins TRBV24-1 to TRBJ2-1; TRBD2 aligns across 9 bases. The germline V gene has CDR1 KGHDR and CDR2 SFDVKD. The V segment lost 1 base and the J segment 6 bases; nucleotides outside the gene matches: 3. This CDR3 is 15 amino acids long. The CDR3 loop reads CATSDLGSGSNEQFF. CDR3 sequence (DNA): TGTGCCACCAGTGATTTAGGTAGCGGGAGCAATGAGCAGTTCTTC.

This clonotype was found a few times. This chain connects TRBV2 to TRBJ2-3; tentatively, D is TRBD1 (6 bases). Germline CDR1 and CDR2: SNHLY and FYNNEI. The CDR3 loop spans 14 amino acids. Trimming pared 8 bases from V and 2 bases from J, leaving 14 bases between. The CDR3 region is CASRWDTNTDTQYF. The CDR3 bases are TGTGCCAGCCGATGGGACACCAACACAGATACGCAGTATTTT.

This clonotype was counted ten times or more. The V and J genes are TRBV5-1 and TRBJ2-4; the D gene is possibly TRBD1 (5 bases). V was shortened by 4 bases and J by 0 bases, with 14 bases between the two germline ends. Germline V lookup: CDR1 SGHRS, CDR2 YFSETQ. The CDR3 runs to 16 residues. The CDR3 nucleotides read TGCGCCAGCAGCCCCCAGGGCAAGGGAGCCAAAAACATTCAGTACTTC. Translation: CASSPQGKGAKNIQYF.

This clonotype has ten or more counts. The rearrangement uses TRBV12-3 or TRBV12-4 and TRBJ2-2, with D unresolved. Trimming shortened V by 2 bases and J by 8 bases, and 6 bases separated the two germline ends. There are 12 residues in the CDR3. The CDR3 loop reads CASSLLAGELFF. CDR3 in DNA: TGTGCCAGCAGTTTACTTGCTGGGGAGCTGTTTTTT.

In this sample, this clonotype turned up a few times. This chain joins TRBV7-3 and TRBJ2-5; 7 bases match TRBD1. The V segment lost 5 bases and the J segment 7 bases; nucleotides outside the gene matches: 7. This CDR3 contains 13 residues. CDR1 and CDR2 (germline): SGHTA, FQGTGA. The CDR3: CASSPGQGVTQYF. CDR3 DNA: TGTGCCAGCAGCCCGGGGCAGGGGGTGACCCAGTACTTC.

The gene calls are TRBV5-1 and TRBJ2-7, with 8 bases that match TRBD1. The ends lost 8 bases at V and 1 base at J; junction bases unmatched: 11. This CDR3 region has 15 residues. Germline CDR1 reads SGHRS; CDR2 reads YFSETQ. The DNA for the CDR3 is TGCGCCAGTGGGACAGGATCTCTGCCATCCTACGAGCAGTACTTC. This codes for CASGTGSLPSYEQYF.

The chain combines TRBV12-3 or TRBV12-4 with TRBJ2-3; 14 bases are a match to TRBD2. The CDR3 has 18 amino acids. Trimming at V came to 5 bases and at J to 3 bases, leaving 10 bases not matched to a gene. The CDR3 spells CASSRRLAGGPGTDTQYF. The CDR3 coding sequence is TGTGCCAGCAGTCGAAGACTAGCGGGGGGGCCCGGAACAGATACGCAGTATTTT.

The chain is built from TRBV5-1 and TRBJ2-7; D perhaps matches TRBD1 (5 bases). CDR1 is SGHRS and CDR2 is YFSETQ in the germline V gene. The CDR3 length is 15 residues. V was pared by 5 bases and J by 3 bases, with 18 bases between. The CDR3 is CASSLQGGGVYEQYF. The DNA for the CDR3 is TGCGCCAGCAGTCTCCAGGGTGGTGGGGTCTACGAGCAGTACTTC.

This clonotype was found a few times. The rearrangement links TRBV6-5 to TRBJ2-3; D is possibly TRBD1 or TRBD2 (5 bases each). Germline V gives CDR1 MNHEY, CDR2 SVGAGI. The ends were cut back, 4 bases at V and 5 bases at J, with 22 bases in the middle. The CDR3 length is 17 residues. CDR3 region: CASSLYPGPVVLDTQYF. The CDR3 region has the DNA TGTGCCAGCAGTTTATACCCGGGGCCCGTTGTATTAGATACGCAGTATTTT.